The source of this T cell receptor beta chain is a study of cytomegalovirus exposure and HLA in healthy donors. Per germline, CDR1 SNHLY and CDR2 FYNNEI. V was pared by 5 bases and J by 6 bases, with 9 bases between. This CDR3 has 12 residues. A multiplex PCR was run with 60 Vbeta primers and 13 Jbeta primers. Sequenced by immunoSEQ multiplex PCR; TCRdb stores in-frame clones only, minus some. This sample has 150,000 to 190,000 clones; roughly 82% occur once, and the top ten carry 6.6%. The chain joins TRBV2 to TRBJ2-3; possibly TRBD1 for D (6 bases). The clonotype comes from a woman aged 45-65 years in good health and CMV-seropositive. Material: PBMCs. The CDR3 sequence is CASSRQEDTQYF. In DNA form, the CDR3 reads TGTGCCAGCAGTAGACAGGAGGATACGCAGTATTTT.